Below, 30 T cell receptor beta chains from the same sample are listed, as sequenced in a study of tumor and adjacent non-tumor tissue in lung cancer. This sample's RNA came from whole unsorted tissue. The normal lung tissue was taken more than 3 cm from the tumor edge. Three rounds of nested PCR, following a modified ARM-PCR protocol, produced the TCRbeta library. Each CDR3 protein gets one entry after TCRdb re-called the multiplex PCR reads with MiXCR. This sample has 98,000 or so distinct CDR3 sequences, with 80% found just once. Sequenced sample: distant non-tumor lung tissue. The receptor set was obtained from a man in his sixties with small cell lung cancer.

The chain employs TRBV29-1 and TRBJ2-5; tentatively, D is TRBD2 (6 bases). CDR3 length equals 14 residues. Germline CDR1 is SQVTM and CDR2 is ANQGSEA. The germline V and J ends were trimmed by 7 bases and 9 bases, with 24 bases remaining between them. CDR3 nucleotide sequence: TGCAGCGCTGGGAATGGGGGGTCGATGGAGGCCCAGTACTTC. Amino acid sequence: CSAGNGGSMEAQYF.

As to this clonotype: Given the absence of the conserved phenylalanine or tryptophan at the CDR3 end, a read error is likely. The genes are TRBV28 and TRBJ2-2; the D is unclear. This CDR3 has 15 amino acids. Per the germline V gene, CDR1 is MDHEN and CDR2 is SYDVKM. The CDR3 DNA is TGTGCCACCAGTTTCGGATCCGCGAACACCGGGGAGCTGTTTGTT. Translation: CATSFGSANTGELFV.

As regards this clonotype: One end of the junction is discordant with germline, which a read error may explain. The chain employs TRBV6-5 and TRBJ2-1; D may be TRBD2 (6 bases). Germline V gene sequence: CDR1 MNHEY, CDR2 SVGAGI. This CDR3 spans 14 amino acids. In DNA form, the CDR3 reads TGTCCCAGCAGGCGAGGCGGGACGTACAATGAGCAGTTCTTC. This gives the protein CPSRRGGTYNEQFF.

Note on this clonotype: A read error may account for a junction end that differs from germline. V and J are TRBV12-3 or TRBV12-4 and TRBJ2-1, with D possibly TRBD2 on 5 matching bases. The CDR3 sequence is 14 residues long. CDR3 residues: CASSLAGNANEQFF. In DNA form, the CDR3 reads TGTGCCAGTAGTTTAGCCGGGAACGCTAATGAGCAGTTCTTC.

As regards this clonotype: An end of the junction does not agree with germline; a read error may underlie this. CDR3: CVRSFHREGAYNEQFF. For the CDR3, the DNA is TGTGTCAGGAGCTTTCATCGGGAGGGTGCTTACAATGAGCAGTTTTTC. V is TRBV6-1 and J is TRBJ2-1; 8 bases map to TRBD2. CDR3 size: 16 residues. Germline CDR1 reads MNHNS; CDR2 reads SASEGT.

Turning to this clonotype: The junction departs from germline at one end; a sequencing error may be responsible. This chain uses TRBV28 with TRBJ1-5; the D gene is possibly TRBD1 (6 bases). In germline, CDR1 is MDHEN, CDR2 SYDVKM. CDR3 length: 17 amino acids. CDR3 coding DNA: TGTGCCAGCAGTTTAGGGTTTGGGGGGGCCGGCATTCAGCCTCAGCATTTT. It specifies CASSLGFGGAGIQPQHF.

Comments on this clonotype: Since a much larger clone is just one base distant, this may be a read error. J is TRBJ2-1 and V is TRBV20-1; TRBD2 matches 10 bases. The V gene's germline CDR1 is DFQATT and CDR2 SNEGSKA (reference sequence). The CDR3 extends over 16 amino acids. CDR3 coding DNA: TGCAGTGCTGGAGACCATGCTAGCGGGAGTTACAATGAGCAGTTCTTC. Translating it yields CSAGDHASGSYNEQFF.

About this clonotype itself: A much larger clone lies one base from this, so it may be a read error. The chain is built from TRBV7-9 and TRBJ2-3; 12 positions agree with TRBD2. CDR3 length equals 20 residues. The germline V gene encodes CDR1 SEHNR and CDR2 FQNEAQ (reference sequence). CDR3 amino acids: CASNNLWTSGIRERRDKQYF. CDR3 DNA: TGTGCCAGCAACAACCTGTGGACTAGCGGGATAAGAGAACGTAGGGATAAGCAGTATTTT.

V usage is TRBV6-2 or TRBV6-3 and J usage is TRBJ2-2; a weak D match, TRBD2 (5 bases). The CDR3 is made up of 16 amino acids. Germline V gene sequence: CDR1 MNHEY, CDR2 SVGEGT. V was cut by 4 bases and J by 10 bases, with 22 bases left in between. The CDR3 sequence: CASSLAPSSNTEELFF. The CDR3, as DNA: TGTGCCAGCAGTTTAGCTCCTAGCTCGAACACGGAGGAGCTGTTTTTT.

This clonotype was counted ten times or more. This chain joins TRBV6-5 and TRBJ2-7; 10 nucleotides agree with TRBD2. Germline loops: CDR1 MNHEY, CDR2 SVGAGI. V gave up 5 bases and J gave up 2 bases; unmatched junction bases: 12. This CDR3 is built from 17 residues. CDR3 amino acids: CASSRTKTSGLPYEQYV. CDR3 in DNA: TGTGCCAGCAGTCGAACCAAGACTAGCGGGCTCCCCTACGAGCAGTACGTC.

In the case of this clonotype: The junction differs from germline at one of its ends, possibly a read error. The gene calls are TRBV4-2 and TRBJ2-2, with D maybe TRBD2 (5 bases). Germline-derived CDR1 and CDR2 are LGHNA and YNFKEQ. The CDR3 covers 16 residues. CDR3 sequence: CVSSQDLRVNTGELFF. The CDR3 coding sequence is TGTGTCAGCAGCCAAGATCTGAGGGTAAACACCGGGGAGCTATTTTTT.

The chain employs TRBV7-8 and TRBJ1-1, with 8 nucleotides matching TRBD1. CDR3 length: 15 amino acids. V dropped 9 bases and J dropped 3; count of bases not matched to a gene: 12. Germline CDR1 is SGHVS and CDR2 is FQNEAQ. The CDR3 protein is CARSRRDRPDTEAFF. The CDR3 DNA reads as TGTGCCAGAAGCCGTAGGGACAGGCCAGACACTGAAGCTTTCTTT.

Notes on this clonotype: Germline is not matched at one junction end, which may reflect a read error. The chain combines TRBV11-2 with TRBJ2-1; no reliable D call. The CDR3 consists of 13 residues. Germline CDR1 and CDR2: SGHAT and FQNNGV. The CDR3 here is CASNFVLKNEQIF. The DNA of the CDR3 is TGTGCCAGCAACTTCGTGCTCAAAAATGAGCAGATCTTC.

Regarding this clonotype: It may be a read error: a sequence one base away is much more abundant. The CDR3 loop reads CASSQDGQLTYGYTF. The CDR3 nucleotides read TGCGCCAGCAGCCAAGACGGACAACTGACCTATGGCTACACCTTC. The rearrangement joins TRBV4-1 to TRBJ1-2; maybe TRBD1 (5 bases). This CDR3 has 15 amino acids. CDR1 and CDR2 from the germline V gene are MGHRA and YSYEKL. The V gene lost 0 bases and the J gene lost 4 bases, with 12 bases spanning the gap.

The chain combines TRBV6-6 with TRBJ2-3; 10 nucleotides agree with TRBD1. The CDR3 runs 15 residues. Germline-derived CDR1 and CDR2 are MNHNY and SVGAGI (reference sequence). The ends lost 9 bases at V and 3 bases at J; junction bases unmatched: 9. The CDR3 loop reads CASSHWDRGTDTQYF. DNA for the CDR3: TGTGCCAGTAGTCACTGGGACAGGGGAACAGATACGCAGTATTTT.

For this clonotype: One base away lies a much larger clone, so this may be a sequencing read error. The chain employs TRBV7-9 and TRBJ1-2; TRBD1 matches 7 bases. Germline CDR1 reads SEHNR; CDR2 reads FQNEAQ (reference sequence). This CDR3 region has 19 residues. This CDR3 is CACSLGLPGQIFANYGYTF. In DNA form, the CDR3 reads TGTGCCTGCAGCTTAGGCCTTCCGGGACAGATTTTCGCTAACTATGGCTACACCTTC. Full variable domain (remainder filled in from reference TRBV7-9 and TRBJ1-2): DTGVSQNPRHKITKRGQNVTFRCDPISEHNRLYWYRQTLGQGPEFLTYFQNEAQLEKSRLLSDRFSAERPKGSFSTLEIQRTEQGDSAMYLCACSLGLPGQIFANYGYTFGSGTRLTVV.

As for this clonotype: A read error is likely, as this CDR3 ends without the conserved phenylalanine or tryptophan. V is TRBV29-1 and J is TRBJ2-5; D uncertain. CDR1 is SQVTM and CDR2 is ANQGSEA in the germline V gene. The CDR3 contains 12 residues. V gave up 5 bases and J gave up 5 bases, with 12 bases separating them. CDR3 nucleotides: TGCAGCGTTTGGGTGGTTAGGGAGACCCAGTACTCC. This codes for CSVWVVRETQYS.

With respect to this clonotype: The conserved phenylalanine or tryptophan is not found at the CDR3 terminus, so this likely reflects a read error. The chain links TRBV6-5 to TRBJ2-1; D tentatively fits TRBD1 or TRBD2 (5 bases each). V lost 3 bases, J lost 7 bases, and 16 bases lay in between. CDR1 is MNHEY and CDR2 is SVGAGI in the germline V gene. The CDR3 covers 15 residues. CDR3 amino acids: CASSYSGGVSNEQFL. The CDR3 DNA reads as TGTGCCAGCAGTTATTCTGGGGGAGTGAGTAATGAGCAGTTCCTC.

This clonotype has just one count. The chain carries TRBV29-1 and TRBJ2-5; a weak D match, TRBD1 (5 bases). The CDR3 loop spans 14 amino acids. V lost 5 bases, J lost 5 bases, and 18 bases lay in between. Per germline, CDR1 SQVTM and CDR2 ANQGSEA. CDR3 amino acids: CSVPTWGEGETQYF. CDR3 coding DNA: TGCAGCGTTCCAACCTGGGGCGAAGGCGAGACCCAGTACTTC.

Remarks on this clonotype: A much larger clone lies a single base off, so this may be a read error. The J gene is TRBJ2-7, the V gene TRBV20-1; 10 bases match TRBD1. CDR1 and CDR2 (germline): DFQATT, SNEGSKA (reference sequence). This CDR3 has 13 amino acids. The CDR3 DNA reads TGCAATGCTAGCGGACAGGGGGTCGACGAGCAGTACTTC. Translation gives CNASGQGVDEQYF.

The V call is TRBV29-1, the J call TRBJ2-1, with D maybe TRBD2 (5 bases). The CDR3 runs to 16 residues. The germline V and J ends were trimmed by 1 base and 6 bases, with 19 bases remaining between them. Per germline, CDR1 SQVTM and CDR2 ANQGSEA. In DNA form, the CDR3 reads TGCAGCGTTGAAGTTCAATGGCTAACGGGAAGCAATGAGCAGTTCTTC. Translated: CSVEVQWLTGSNEQFF.

J is TRBJ2-5 and V is TRBV7-8; D possibly corresponds to TRBD1 (6 bases). The CDR3 contains 14 residues. The V gene lost 5 bases and the J gene lost 2 bases, with 12 bases spanning the gap. Germline V CDR1 and CDR2: SGHVS, FQNEAQ. For the CDR3, the DNA is TGTGCCAGCAGCACAGACAGGAAACAAGAGACCCAGTACTTC. Its translation: CASSTDRKQETQYF.

The chain employs TRBV11-2 and TRBJ2-5; possibly TRBD1 for D (5 bases). CDR1 is SGHAT and CDR2 is FQNNGV in the germline V gene. This CDR3 has 13 residues. V gave up 8 bases and J gave up 3 bases, with 13 bases separating them. CDR3 in DNA: TGTGCCAGCCCCACAGGTGGAAAAGAGACCCAGTACTTC. Its protein product is CASPTGGKETQYF.

This clonotype was seen repeatedly, ten times or more. The V gene is TRBV7-9, the J gene TRBJ2-1, with D unclear. The V end was cut by 4 bases, the J end by 6 bases, with 13 bases between. Germline CDR1 SEHNR, CDR2 FQNEAQ (reference sequence). This CDR3 is 14 amino acids long. The CDR3 region has the DNA TGTGCCAGCAGCTCGACTCTGCTCAGCAATGAGCAGTTCTTC. Amino acid sequence: CASSSTLLSNEQFF.

About this clonotype itself: A junction end diverges from the germline sequence, so it may reflect a read error. The rearrangement links TRBV20-1 to TRBJ1-1; the match to TRBD1 covers 7 bases. CDR3 length: 14 residues. Germline CDR1 and CDR2: DFQATT and SNEGSKA (reference sequence). Here the CDR3 reads CNAGRGQTNTEAFF. CDR3 DNA: TGCAATGCTGGGAGGGGACAGACGAACACTGAGGCTTTCTTT.

The chain combines TRBV6-5 with TRBJ2-3; D is uncertain. The germline gives CDR1 MNHEY, CDR2 SVGAGI. The CDR3 runs to 12 residues. The V gene lost 7 bases and the J gene lost 5 bases, with 10 bases spanning the gap. The CDR3: CASTPTVDTQYF. CDR3 bases: TGTGCCAGCACTCCCACTGTAGATACGCAGTATTTT.

As to this clonotype: A much larger clonotype is one base distant, so this may be a read error. The conserved final phenylalanine or tryptophan is absent from the CDR3, which likely points to a read error. The chain carries TRBV6-4 and TRBJ2-1, with D perhaps matching TRBD2 (6 bases). This CDR3 is built from 13 residues. Trimming removed 3 bases from V and 5 bases from J, with 8 bases in between. Germline V CDR1 and CDR2: MRHNA, SNTAGT. CDR3 in DNA: TGTGCCAGCAGTGAACTAGCCCACAATGAGCAGTTCCTC. The encoded protein is CASSELAHNEQFL.

Regarding this clonotype: This CDR3 is missing its conserved last phenylalanine or tryptophan, likely due to a read error. V usage is TRBV20-1 and J usage is TRBJ1-2; 8 bases agree with TRBD1. This CDR3 has 13 amino acids. V trimming: 1 base; J trimming: 6 bases; junction bases outside the gene matches: 4. Germline V gives CDR1 DFQATT, CDR2 SNEGSKA (reference sequence). The CDR3 protein is CSARGDRGNGYTI. The CDR3 DNA reads as TGCAGTGCTAGAGGAGACAGGGGTAATGGCTACACCATC.

The genes are TRBV6-1 and TRBJ2-7; TRBD1 agrees at 9 bases. The V gene's germline CDR1 is MNHNS and CDR2 SASEGT. This CDR3 contains 13 residues. V dropped 8 bases and J dropped 4; count of bases not matched to a gene: 6. CDR3 in DNA: TGTGCCAGCTGTTATGACAGGGGGTACGAGCAGTACTTC. Encoded protein: CASCYDRGYEQYF.

On this clonotype itself: No conserved phenylalanine or tryptophan ends this CDR3, so it is likely a read error. The V call is TRBV24-1, the J call TRBJ1-1; D remains ambiguous. The CDR3 spans 12 residues. The germline V and J ends were trimmed by 4 bases and 7 bases, with 9 bases remaining between them. From germline, CDR1 is KGHDR and CDR2 SFDVKD. The CDR3 DNA follows: TGTGCCACCAGTGACGGGAGTAGTGAAGCTTTCCTT. This codes for CATSDGSSEAFL.